A single sample is the source of the 31 T cell receptor beta chains below, sequenced in a study of cytomegalovirus exposure and HLA in healthy donors. The PCR used 60 Vbeta and 13 Jbeta primers. Assay: immunoSEQ multiplex PCR; the TCRdb copy retains only in-frame clones and omits some. The sample contains about 150,000 clones, around 60% of which appear only once. The sequenced material came from PBMCs. Every receptor here comes from a woman aged 55 to 70 in good health and CMV-seropositive.

CDR3 sequence (DNA): TGTGCCAGCAGCTTGGTCTCGGGGACAGTAACCTACGAGCAGTACTTC. Translated, it gives CASSLVSGTVTYEQYF. This sequence joins TRBV5-6 and TRBJ2-7; 7 bases fit TRBD1. This CDR3 is built from 16 residues. J gave up 2 bases and V 0 bases, and 8 bases lay outside the gene matches. CDR1 and CDR2 from the germline V gene are SGHDT and YYEEEE.

The genes are TRBV11-2 and TRBJ2-2; a possible D gene is TRBD2 (5 bases). V was clipped by 5 bases and J by 3 bases, with 10 bases between them. Germline CDR1 SGHAT, CDR2 FQNNGV. The CDR3 spans 14 residues. The chain's CDR3 is CASSLGSYTGELFF. The CDR3 DNA reads as TGTGCCAGCAGCCTGGGGAGTTACACCGGGGAGCTGTTTTTT.

The CDR3 loop reads CASSSRGTSGRAGYEQYF. For the CDR3, the DNA is TGTGCCAGCAGTTCCAGGGGGACTAGCGGGAGGGCCGGGTACGAGCAGTACTTC. The V call is TRBV28, the J call TRBJ2-7; 16 bases align to TRBD2. CDR1 and CDR2 from the germline V gene are MDHEN and SYDVKM. This CDR3 has 18 residues. The J segment lost 4 bases and the V segment lost 4 bases, leaving 10 bases of the junction unmatched.

This chain joins TRBV13 and TRBJ2-2; no clear D gene. The CDR3 is 13 amino acids. Germline values: CDR1 PRHDT, CDR2 FYEKMQ (reference sequence). V was cut by 5 bases and J by 1 base, with 5 bases left in between. The CDR3: CASSPGNTGELFF. The CDR3 DNA reads as TGTGCCAGCAGCCCCGGGAACACCGGGGAGCTGTTTTTT.

The table lists this clone with a count of one. The V and J genes are TRBV27 and TRBJ1-1, with TRBD1 identical over 8 bases. Losses at the gene ends were 5 bases for V and 3 bases for J; bases not matched to a gene: 8. CDR3 length: 15 amino acids. Per the germline V gene, CDR1 is MNHEY and CDR2 is SMNVEV (reference sequence). The CDR3: CASSVRRGRDTEAFF. DNA for the CDR3: TGTGCCAGCAGTGTCCGCAGGGGGCGGGACACTGAAGCTTTCTTT.

This chain links TRBV28 with TRBJ2-1; possible D gene TRBD1, 6 bases. V was clipped by 4 bases and J by 2 bases, with 15 bases between them. This CDR3 region has 16 residues. Germline CDR1 and CDR2: MDHEN and SYDVKM. The CDR3 spells CASSSAGAGAYNEQFF. The CDR3 DNA sequence: TGTGCCAGCAGTTCCGCCGGGGCAGGGGCCTACAATGAGCAGTTCTTC.

The chain carries TRBV6-5 and TRBJ2-3; D might be TRBD2 (6 bases). The CDR3 is made up of 16 amino acids. In germline, CDR1 is MNHEY, CDR2 SVGAGI. V was clipped by 2 bases and J by 0 bases, with 12 bases between them. This CDR3 is CASSYVAGQSTDTQYF. CDR3 in DNA: TGTGCCAGCAGTTACGTGGCGGGGCAGAGCACAGATACGCAGTATTTT.

The chain joins TRBV6-5 to TRBJ2-7, with 7 bases identical to TRBD2. This CDR3 spans 16 amino acids. Germline-derived CDR1 and CDR2 are MNHEY and SVGAGI. V dropped 0 bases and J dropped 0; count of bases not matched to a gene: 5. The CDR3 DNA reads as TGTGCCAGCAGTTACTCGGCTAGCGGAAGCTCCTACGAGCAGTACTTC. Its translation is CASSYSASGSSYEQYF.

V usage is TRBV6-6 and J usage is TRBJ1-5; D gene ambiguous. The V end lost 8 bases, the J end lost 3 bases, and 17 bases lay between the germline ends. From germline, CDR1 is MNHNY and CDR2 SVGAGI (reference sequence). The CDR3 spans 15 residues. Here the CDR3 DNA reads TGTGCCAGCTTCGCCCGGGAAATTTACAATCAGCCCCAGCATTTT. As protein: CASFAREIYNQPQHF.

The chain is built from TRBV7-3 and TRBJ2-2, with 7 bases lining up with TRBD1. There are 13 residues in the CDR3. V was pared by 5 bases and J by 7 bases, with 4 bases of the junction left unmatched. Germline-derived CDR1 and CDR2 are SGHTA and FQGTGA. CDR3 nucleotides: TGTGCCAGCAGCGACAGGGAACACGGGGAGCTGTTTTTT. Its protein product is CASSDREHGELFF.

This clone was observed a handful of times. This rearrangement joins TRBV7-6 to TRBJ2-1, with 15 bases matching TRBD2. Germline lookup yields CDR1 SGHVS and CDR2 FNYEAQ. The CDR3 consists of 14 residues. Trimming removed 5 bases from V and 13 bases from J; junction bases left unmatched: 6. CDR3 protein: CASSPGLAGGEQFF. CDR3 nucleotide sequence: TGTGCCAGCAGCCCAGGACTAGCGGGAGGGGAACAGTTCTTC.

The CDR3 bases are TGCAGCGTTGTGGACAGGGGATTGCAGTTCTTC. Translating it yields CSVVDRGLQFF. The chain is built from TRBV29-1 and TRBJ2-1; 9 positions match TRBD1. J lost 12 bases, V lost 4 bases, and 4 bases had no gene match. There are 11 residues in the CDR3. The germline gives CDR1 SQVTM, CDR2 ANQGSEA.

The chain joins TRBV7-6 to TRBJ2-2; 8 bases fit TRBD2. Trimming removed 4 bases from V and 7 bases from J; junction bases left unmatched: 8. This CDR3 contains 15 residues. Germline V CDR1 and CDR2: SGHVS, FNYEAQ. The CDR3 protein is CASSSLSGEVGELFF. For the CDR3, the DNA is TGTGCCAGCAGCTCTCTTAGCGGGGAGGTCGGGGAGCTGTTTTTT.

The chain recombines TRBV28 with TRBJ2-1; TRBD2 matches 10 bases. The CDR3 is 15 residues long. Germline loops: CDR1 MDHEN, CDR2 SYDVKM. The V segment lost 3 bases and the J segment 6 bases; nucleotides outside the gene matches: 5. As DNA, the CDR3 is TGTGCCAGCAGTTTTGGACTAGCGGCTATCAATGAGCAGTTCTTC. It encodes CASSFGLAAINEQFF.

The chain carries TRBV7-3 and TRBJ2-3; the match to TRBD2 covers 16 bases. The V gene's germline CDR1 is SGHTA and CDR2 FQGTGA. The length of the CDR3 is 16 residues. J was trimmed by 4 bases and V by 5 bases; bases with no gene match: 3. The CDR3, as DNA: TGTGCCAGCAGCCCGGGACTAGCGGGAGGGGCAGATACGCAGTATTTT. Translation gives CASSPGLAGGADTQYF. Using reference TRBV7-3 and TRBJ2-3 for the parts outside the CDR3, the full variable domain is GAGVSQTPSNKVTEKGKYVELRCDPISGHTALYWYRQSLGQGPEFLIYFQGTGAADDSGLPNDRFFAVRPEGSVSTLKIQRTERGDSAVYLCASSPGLAGGADTQYFGPGTRLTVL.

The chain couples TRBV5-5 to TRBJ2-1; D possibly corresponds to TRBD2 (6 bases). The germline V gene encodes CDR1 SGHKS and CDR2 YYEKEE (reference sequence). The V end lost 2 bases, the J end lost 3 bases, and 15 bases lay between the germline ends. This CDR3 has 16 amino acids. The CDR3 DNA sequence: TGTGCCAGCAGCTTTGTGGCGGGAAGATACTACAATGAGCAGTTCTTC. Encoded protein: CASSFVAGRYYNEQFF.

The chain uses TRBV29-1 and TRBJ1-1, with D perhaps TRBD1 (5 bases). CDR1 SQVTM and CDR2 ANQGSEA come from the germline V gene. Deletions cut 6 bases from V and 4 bases from J, with 12 bases between. The CDR3 sequence is 12 residues long. As DNA, the CDR3 is TGCAGCGTCGTGGGAGGGGTCACTGAAGCTTTCTTT. Its translation: CSVVGGVTEAFF.

The table lists this clone with a few counts. This sequence joins TRBV28 and TRBJ1-3; D remains ambiguous. CDR3 length: 15 residues. Trimming removed 3 bases at V and 0 bases at J, with 9 bases between. Germline V gene data show CDR1 as MDHEN and CDR2 as SYDVKM. The CDR3 DNA sequence: TGTGCCAGCAGTTTCGGTGGGAGCTCTGGAAACACCATATATTTT. It specifies CASSFGGSSGNTIYF. The variable domain in full, with the rest retrieved from reference TRBV28 and TRBJ1-3, is DVKVTQSSRYLVKRTGEKVFLECVQDMDHENMFWYRQDPGLGLRLIYFSYDVKMKEKGDIPEGYSVSREKKERFSLILESASTNQTSMYLCASSFGGSSGNTIYFGEGSWLTVV.

The rearrangement joins TRBV27 to TRBJ2-3; the D gene is possibly TRBD1 (5 bases). V shed 4 bases and J shed 8 bases, with 10 bases lying between them. The germline gives CDR1 MNHEY, CDR2 SMNVEV (reference sequence). CDR3 size: 12 residues. CDR3 region: CASSSPQGTQYF. The CDR3 DNA follows: TGTGCCAGCAGTTCCCCCCAGGGTACGCAGTATTTT.

This clone was seen once. The chain employs TRBV28 and TRBJ2-1; 7 bases agree with TRBD2. With 4 bases clipped from V and 4 bases from J, the junction kept 10 bases outside the gene matches. In germline, CDR1 is MDHEN, CDR2 SYDVKM. CDR3 length: 16 residues. In DNA form, the CDR3 reads TGTGCCAGCAGTTCTGGTAGGATGGGAGGGTACAATGAGCAGTTCTTC. As protein: CASSSGRMGGYNEQFF.

This chain joins TRBV7-2 and TRBJ2-7; 7 bases match TRBD1. CDR3 length equals 15 residues. CDR1 is SGHTA and CDR2 is FQGNSA in the germline V gene. V trimming: 2 bases; J trimming: 1 base; junction bases outside the gene matches: 5. The CDR3 DNA sequence: TGTGCCAGCAGCTTATCGACAGGGTCGTCCTACGAGCAGTACTTC. Translated: CASSLSTGSSYEQYF.

The chain recombines TRBV7-2 with TRBJ2-5, with D tentatively TRBD1 (6 bases). Trimming removed 5 bases at V and 0 bases at J, with 10 bases between. The CDR3 is made up of 14 amino acids. The germline V gene encodes CDR1 SGHTA and CDR2 FQGNSA. DNA of the CDR3: TGTGCCAGCAGCAAAGGACAGCACCAAGAGACCCAGTACTTC. The encoded protein is CASSKGQHQETQYF.

This clone was seen only a few times. The chain joins TRBV7-2 to TRBJ1-1, with 8 nucleotides matching TRBD1. CDR1 and CDR2 (germline): SGHTA, FQGNSA. V lost 5 bases, J lost 0 bases, and 5 bases stayed unmatched. The CDR3 loop spans 15 amino acids. The CDR3 sequence: CASSPRDRMNTEAFF. CDR3 bases: TGTGCCAGCAGCCCCCGGGACAGGATGAACACTGAAGCTTTCTTT. The full variable domain, completed using reference TRBV7-2 and TRBJ1-1, is GAGVSQSPSNKVTEKGKDVELRCDPISGHTALYWYRQSLGQGLEFLIYFQGNSAPDKSGLPSDRFSAERTGGSVSTLTIQRTQQEDSAVYLCASSPRDRMNTEAFFGQGTRLTVV.

This clone has more than one count but fewer than ten. V usage is TRBV28 and J usage is TRBJ2-1; 8 bases match TRBD2. With 3 bases clipped from V and 8 bases from J, the junction kept 18 bases outside the gene matches. This CDR3 is built from 18 residues. From germline, CDR1 is MDHEN and CDR2 SYDVKM. The CDR3 loop reads CASSFPLSGERFSYEQFF. For the CDR3, the DNA is TGTGCCAGCAGTTTCCCCCTTAGCGGGGAGAGATTTAGTTATGAGCAGTTCTTC. The whole variable domain, filled in from reference TRBV28 and TRBJ2-1, reads DVKVTQSSRYLVKRTGEKVFLECVQDMDHENMFWYRQDPGLGLRLIYFSYDVKMKEKGDIPEGYSVSREKKERFSLILESASTNQTSMYLCASSFPLSGERFSYEQFFGPGTRLTVL.

The genes are TRBV29-1 and TRBJ1-1; 8 positions agree with TRBD1. The CDR3 loop spans 13 amino acids. Looked up from germline, CDR1 is SQVTM and CDR2 is ANQGSEA. The V segment lost 3 bases and the J segment 1 base; nucleotides outside the gene matches: 1. DNA of the CDR3: TGCAGCGTTGAGGACAGGGAGAACACTGAAGCTTTCTTT. Protein product: CSVEDRENTEAFF. Full variable domain (outside the CDR3, taken from reference TRBV29-1 and TRBJ1-1): SAVISQKPSRDICQRGTSLTIQCQVDSQVTMMFWYRQQPGQSLTLIATANQGSEATYESGFVIDKFPISRPNLTFSTLTVSNMSPEDSSIYLCSVEDRENTEAFFGQGTRLTVV.

Of note for this clone: Germline is not matched at one junction end, which may reflect a read error. The rearrangement joins TRBV6-6 to TRBJ1-5; D uncertain. There are 15 residues in the CDR3. CDR1 and CDR2 (germline): MNHNY, SVGAGI (reference sequence). CDR3 loop: CASSYQVGSNHPQHF. CDR3 nucleotide sequence: TGTGCCAGCAGTTACCAAGTGGGGAGCAATCATCCCCAGCATTTT.

This clone has only a few counts. V is TRBV27 and J is TRBJ2-5; D is possibly TRBD1 (5 bases). The CDR3 is made up of 13 amino acids. V shed 2 bases and J shed 7 bases, with 11 bases lying between them. The germline CDR1 and CDR2 sequences are MNHEY and SMNVEV (reference sequence). The CDR3 DNA reads TGTGCCAGCAGTTTAGACAGCCAGGGGACCCAGTACTTC. This encodes CASSLDSQGTQYF.

In its sample, this clone was seen a few times. The chain couples TRBV6-6 to TRBJ2-7, with 9 bases lining up with TRBD2. Germline V gene lookup returns CDR1 MNHNY and CDR2 SVGAGI (reference sequence). V was clipped by 10 bases and J by 3 bases; unmatched bases: 4. The CDR3 runs to 12 residues. CDR3 in amino acids: CATGLAGYEQYF. Written as DNA, the CDR3 is TGTGCCACGGGACTAGCTGGCTACGAGCAGTACTTC.

This clone was detected a few times. The CDR3 nucleotides are TGCGCCAGCAGCCAAGAAACCCCGTACAACTACGAGCAGTACTTC. Translated: CASSQETPYNYEQYF. This chain uses TRBV4-1 with TRBJ2-7; D gene ambiguous. The germline V gene encodes CDR1 MGHRA and CDR2 YSYEKL. V was pared by 0 bases and J by 3 bases, with 12 bases between. The CDR3 loop spans 15 amino acids.

The chain is built from TRBV5-4 and TRBJ2-5; 13 bases match TRBD2. Germline CDR1 reads SGHNT; CDR2 reads YYREEE (reference sequence). The CDR3 totals 17 residues. The trim removed 4 bases at V and 4 bases at J, leaving 10 bases unmatched. The CDR3, as DNA: TGTGCCAGCAGCCCGAGGCGGACTAGCGGGAGTTCAGAGACCCAGTACTTC. The encoded protein is CASSPRRTSGSSETQYF.

CDR3 residues: CASSSPGLAGVEQYF. The CDR3 coding sequence is TGTGCCAGCAGCTCCCCCGGACTAGCGGGAGTCGAGCAGTACTTC. The V and J genes are TRBV5-4 and TRBJ2-7, with TRBD2 identical over 13 bases. Losses at the gene ends were 3 bases for V and 6 bases for J; bases not matched to a gene: 6. The CDR3 has 15 amino acids. The germline CDR1 and CDR2 sequences are SGHNT and YYREEE (reference sequence).